This T cell receptor beta chain was observed in a study of shared clonotypes between healthy human individuals (dated by TCRdb to between 2020 and 2021). With respect to the entire study: The cohort included three men and a couple of women between 18 and 49 years of age. For each donor, CD4 naive and CD4 memory were each given three plates, CD8 naive was given two plates, and CD8 memory was given one plate. Blood TCR repertoires of several healthy adults were deeply sequenced to estimate repertoire size and the extent of clonotype sharing between individuals. Libraries were prepared and TCR repertoires were sequenced by different laboratories using diverse techniques, in order to increase sequencing depth and limit assay-specific biases. Per donor, leukapheresis produced somewhere between about 0.9 and 9.5 billion PBMCs. The research as a whole found: Pairwise subsampling indicated that sequencing depth was expected to affect the degree of clonotype sharing among donors. Around 5% of naive CD4, 3.5% of naive CD8, around 2.3% of memory CD4, and about 0.4% of memory CD8 clonotypes were shared across several donors. Naive subsets generally had larger estimated clonotype richness than memory subsets. Sampling was limited to blood, and TCR repertoires in tissue likely differ from TCR repertoires in blood. Even with the large sequencing depth, rarefaction of the sorted-subset datasets indicated that sequencing was incomplete. Because the study included only a small number of donors, the genetic and exposure-history diversity represented was limited. Compared with non-shared clonotypes, the clonotypes found in all four sorted-subset donors had higher generation probabilities.

Using the deep immunoSEQ assay, TCR CDR3 regions were amplified from genomic DNA by multiplex PCR. Extracted genomic DNA from each cell subset was distributed evenly across all wells of several immunoSEQ 96-well plates, and each plate was treated as a replicate. For sorted subsets, each replicate PCR was loaded with 200 ng genomic DNA, equivalent to about 30,000 T cell genomes. The purified libraries were quantified using a Qubit 3.0 fluorometer, sized with a Bioanalyzer 2100, and then quantified again using the KAPA Library Quantification kit. A separate single-read 150-cycle Illumina NextSeq 550 flow cell was used to sequence each immunoSEQ 96-well plate. The study's own analysis went as follows. Because the immunoSEQ output held only junctional sequences and lacked quality scores, the filtering could not match the filtering applied to full-length reads. To assign V/J genes and CDR3, sequences were annotated against IMGT germline references using PyIR, a Python wrapper for IgBLAST v1.9. Any read was removed if the V/J assignment was weak (E-value above 1e-6), the CDR3 was missing, or the read contained stop codons, out-of-frame junctions, or ambiguous translated residues. A V3J clonotype was defined by an identical inferred V gene, J gene, and CDR3 amino acid sequence. The percentage overlap between two repertoires was calculated by dividing the number of shared unique clonotypes by the size of the smaller repertoire. Repertoire richness was assessed with RTK rarefaction, the Chao1 estimator, and Recon v2.1 estimates of unobserved clonotypes. OLGA was used to compute generation probabilities for all TCRbeta clonotypes that the gDNA method yielded from a handful of donors. TCRdb holds this immuneACCESS table with in-frame rearrangements only. Some clones are missing; in checked studies, unresolved V genes explain under half, and the rest has no known cause. V and J calls and clone size are as listed in that table; D and trimming were resolved from the DNA. The sample includes 2 million to 3 million clones, with 85% to 95% observed a single time. 0.14% of the sample rests with the top ten.

On this clone itself: Its recognized antigen is unknown. No quality values exist for individual bases; no much larger clone is one base distant.

Healthy HIV-negative adults with no recently reported acute infections or vaccinations were included as donors. Every donor was a Caucasian adult residing in Nashville, Tennessee, USA. Magnetic negative selection was used to enrich CD4+ T cells, after which naive cells were positively selected on CD45RA and the negative fraction became the memory subset. After blood collection by leukapheresis, PBMCs were isolated using Ficoll-Histopaque density gradient centrifugation and then cryopreserved in the vapor phase of liquid nitrogen. Purity and quantity of every magnetically sorted T cell population were checked by analytical flow cytometry. Genomic DNA was isolated from every sorted fraction and measured by UV absorbance on a Nanodrop 2000c. V is trimmed back by 10 bases and J by 2 bases, and the junction contains 7 bases that no gene match accounts for. The CDR3, cysteine through phenylalanine, is 13 amino acids long. Here the CDR3 DNA is all that survives: 39 bases in frame from base 1. Based on the germline V gene, the CDR1 and CDR2 sequences are ENHRY and SYGVKD.

The chain joins TRBV10-3 to TRBJ2-5; 7 bases in between match TRBD1. The TCR was taken from a man between 18 and 29 years old in good health. Material: naive CD4+ T cells sorted from blood. The cell subset or site tag for this specimen amounts to: CD45RA+ positively selected. The DNA is as follows: TGTGCCACTACTCGGGACAGACAAGAGACCCAGTACTTC. Its amino acids are CATTRDRQETQYF.